This T cell receptor (beta chain) was found in a study of T cells in Graves' hyperthyroidism and ophthalmopathy. Using RNA transcripts as the source, TCR beta CDR3 regions were amplified. A set of HTBI primers served as the primers for a first-round RT-PCR of the TCR CDR3. TCRdb called the multiplex PCR reads again in MiXCR, with one record for every CDR3 protein. The table includes 300,000 to 450,000 distinct CDR3 sequences, approximately 15% detected once. This CDR3 has 17 residues. Germline lookup yields CDR1 MNHNS and CDR2 SASEGT. The V and J ends lost 0 bases and 1 base respectively, with 13 bases between them.

The sample was blood. The V call is TRBV6-1, the J call TRBJ1-5; no firm D call. This TCR was sampled from a woman aged 55 to 70 with Graves' hyperthyroidism. CDR3 sequence (DNA): TGTGCCAGCAGTGAAGCCCGTGGTGGGCTAAGCAATCAGCCCCAGCATTTT. Translated, it gives CASSEARGGLSNQPQHF.